The present T cell receptor (beta chain) was sequenced within a study of blood T cell repertoires in COVID-19 (dated by TCRdb to about 2020). About the study as a whole: Collaborator samples came from the United States, Italy and Spain and covered acute and convalescent phases of COVID-19. The prospective study material was composed of cDNA or gDNA derived from T cells, B-cell-depleted T cells, or PBMCs. Deeply sampled blood TCRbeta repertoires from subjects exposed to, actively infected with, or recovered from COVID-19 were included in the dataset. The repertoires were released in a freely available public database intended as a resource for research on the immune response to SARS-CoV-2. The samples were drawn from two sources: the first 160 participants of the ongoing ImmuneRACE study, and 1,254 subjects contributed by 6 global collaborators. Sample metadata almost always included a de-identified subject ID, COVID-19 status, age in years and sex. Where available, HLA class I and class II types were obtained from metadata supplied by the sample provider rather than from assay-based typing.

Counted from cysteine to phenylalanine, this CDR3 has 16 amino acids. The DNA shown is the 48-base CDR3, in frame from base 1. On the study overall, not on this receptor specifically: The quantity of clinical and demographic metadata differed by source and by participant and was supplied without curation.

TCRbeta CDR3 regions were amplified from genomic DNA by means of the immunoSEQ Assay, a bias-controlled multiplex PCR. In the paper's pipeline: Nucleated cell counts per sample were estimated from amplification of reference gene primers within the assay. Sequence reads were collapsed and filtered to measure the absolute abundance of every unique TCRbeta CDR3 rearrangement. For each sample, productive Simpson clonality was calculated by taking the square root of Simpson's diversity index across productive rearrangements. Not all clones reach the TCRdb copy of this immuneACCESS table, which keeps in-frame sequences only. Checked studies attribute under half of the gap to unresolved V genes and leave the rest unexplained. The DNA was the basis for D and trimming; V, J and clone size are from that table. The sample data list more than 250,000 clones, and about 86% of these were observed just once. The top ten clones comprise less than 4.5% of the sample.

Whole blood was collected in K2EDTA tubes by collaborating institutions according to the institutions' own protocols. For TCRbeta analysis, collaborators shipped samples as frozen whole blood, isolated PBMCs, or DNA extracted from either of those sample types. Points on this clone: It has no known antigen specificity. Base quality data are lacking; no much larger clone is found one base away.

Sample: peripheral blood. The rearranged chain carries TRBV21-1 and TRBJ1-3; the tabulated D call, TRBD1, remains unverified against the DNA. TRBV21-1 is labeled a pseudogene. This clonotype originated in a man aged 18 to 30 with active or convalescent COVID-19. The DNA reads as follows: TGTGCCAGCAGCAAAGAGGGCAGGGCGGCGGGAAACACCATATATTTT. Its amino acids are CASSKEGRAAGNTIYF.